The 6 T cell receptor beta chains below all came from one sample that was sequenced in a study of blood T cell repertoires in COVID-19. Some clones are missing from TCRdb's copy, which holds only in-frame ones; the method was immunoSEQ multiplex PCR. The data show 250,000 to 350,000 clones, about 88% seen once. The specimen was peripheral blood. These receptors all come from a woman aged 55-75 years with acute or convalescent COVID-19.

This clone was seen only once. The rearrangement uses TRBV21-1 and TRBJ1-3; TRBD1 is the table's D call and was not checked against the DNA. TRBV21-1 has pseudogene status. This CDR3 has 16 residues. The CDR3 bases are TGTGCCAGCAGCAATGACAGGGGGAGCTCTGGAAACACCATATATTTT. It yields the protein CASSNDRGSSGNTIYF.

The gene calls are TRBV7-9 and TRBJ2-1, with D possibly matching TRBD1 (6 bases). This CDR3 has 15 residues. The ends were cut back, 4 bases at V and 10 bases at J, with 20 bases in the middle. Germline values: CDR1 SEHNR, CDR2 FQNEAQ (reference sequence). The DNA for the CDR3 is TGTGCCAGCAGCTCCAATTTCGAGGGGGTCACGGAGCAGTTCTTC. Translating it yields CASSSNFEGVTEQFF.

The rearrangement links TRBV28 to TRBJ1-2; TRBD1 matches 10 bases. V shed 5 bases and J 8 bases; nucleotides not matched to a gene: 5. CDR3 size: 13 residues. In germline, CDR1 is MDHEN, CDR2 SYDVKM. The CDR3 sequence is CASSLRTGGGYTF. In nucleotides, the CDR3 is TGTGCCAGCAGTCTCAGGACAGGGGGAGGCTACACCTTC.

This clone was picked up a small number of times. V gene TRBV18 combines with J gene TRBJ2-7, with TRBD2 identical over 9 bases. With 2 bases clipped from V and 3 bases from J, the junction kept 5 bases outside the gene matches. Germline V CDR1 and CDR2: KGHSH, LQKENI. The CDR3 covers 15 residues. CDR3 sequence (DNA): TGTGCCAGCTCACCATCCTCGACTAGCGGCTACGAGCAGTACTTC. It is translated as CASSPSSTSGYEQYF. Complete variable domain (other parts from reference TRBV18 and TRBJ2-7): NAGVMQNPRHLVRRRGQEARLRCSPMKGHSHVYWYRQLPEEGLKFMVYLQKENIIDESGMPKERFSAEFPKEGPSILRIQQVVRGDSAAYFCASSPSSTSGYEQYFGPGTRLTVT.

This chain connects TRBV7-9 to TRBJ2-7, with D uncertain. The CDR3 contains 16 residues. With 4 bases removed from V and 5 bases from J, the gap between germline ends came to 21 bases. Germline CDR1 reads SEHNR; CDR2 reads FQNEAQ (reference sequence). CDR3 in DNA: TGTGCCAGCAGCTCCCCGTTCGGTAGTCAGGTCAACGAGCAGTACTTC. It codes for CASSSPFGSQVNEQYF.

The chain combines TRBV29-1 with TRBJ1-4; 11 nucleotides align to TRBD1. The V and J ends lost 7 bases and 7 bases, in that order; junction bases with no gene match: 8. CDR1 is SQVTM, CDR2 ANQGSEA, per germline. This CDR3 has 14 residues. The CDR3 bases are TGCAGCGCTCTGGACAGGGGGCAGGGTGAAAAACTGTTTTTT. This sequence encodes CSALDRGQGEKLFF. Using reference TRBV29-1 and TRBJ1-4 for the parts outside the CDR3, the full variable domain is SAVISQKPSRDICQRGTSLTIQCQVDSQVTMMFWYRQQPGQSLTLIATANQGSEATYESGFVIDKFPISRPNLTFSTLTVSNMSPEDSSIYLCSALDRGQGEKLFFGSGTQLSVL.